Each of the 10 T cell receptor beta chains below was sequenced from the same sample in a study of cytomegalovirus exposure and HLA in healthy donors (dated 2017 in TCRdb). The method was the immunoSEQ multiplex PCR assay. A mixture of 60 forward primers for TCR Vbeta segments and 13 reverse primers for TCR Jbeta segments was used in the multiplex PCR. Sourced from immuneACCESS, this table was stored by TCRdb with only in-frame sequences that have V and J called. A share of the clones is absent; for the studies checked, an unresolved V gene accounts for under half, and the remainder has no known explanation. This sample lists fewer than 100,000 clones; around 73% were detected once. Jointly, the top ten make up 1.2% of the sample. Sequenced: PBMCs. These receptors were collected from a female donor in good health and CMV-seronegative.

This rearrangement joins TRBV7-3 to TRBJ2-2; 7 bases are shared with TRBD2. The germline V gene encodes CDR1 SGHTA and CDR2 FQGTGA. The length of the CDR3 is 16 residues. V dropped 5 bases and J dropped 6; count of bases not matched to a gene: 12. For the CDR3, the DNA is TGTGCCAGCAGCACCCCGGGGGGTCCTAGGGCCGGGGAGCTGTTTTTT. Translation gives CASSTPGGPRAGELFF.

Written as DNA, the CDR3 is TGTGCCTGCTCGGGGGGCAGTCCGAACACTGAAGCTTTCTTT. Translating it yields CACSGGSPNTEAFF. The chain joins TRBV30 to TRBJ1-1; possibly TRBD1 for D (6 bases). This CDR3 spans 14 amino acids. V lost 6 bases and J lost 1, with 15 bases in between. Germline V gene data show CDR1 as GTSNPN and CDR2 as SVGIG (reference sequence).

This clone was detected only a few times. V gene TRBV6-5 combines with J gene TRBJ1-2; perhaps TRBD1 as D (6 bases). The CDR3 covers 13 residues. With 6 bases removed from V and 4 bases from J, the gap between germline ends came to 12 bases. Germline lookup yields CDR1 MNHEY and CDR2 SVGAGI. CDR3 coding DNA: TGTGCCAGCAGCCTAACAGGGCCCTATGGCTACACCTTC. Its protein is CASSLTGPYGYTF.

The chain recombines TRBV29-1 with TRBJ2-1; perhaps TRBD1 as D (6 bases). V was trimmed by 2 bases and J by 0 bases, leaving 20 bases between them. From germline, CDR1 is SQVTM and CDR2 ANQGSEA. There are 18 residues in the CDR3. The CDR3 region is CSVERTELVWSSYNEQFF. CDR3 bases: TGCAGCGTTGAAAGGACAGAGTTAGTTTGGAGCTCCTACAATGAGCAGTTCTTC.

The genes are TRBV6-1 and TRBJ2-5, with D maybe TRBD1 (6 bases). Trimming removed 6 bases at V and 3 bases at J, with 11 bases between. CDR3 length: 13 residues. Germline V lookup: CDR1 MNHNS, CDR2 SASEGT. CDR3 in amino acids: CASRFSGEETQYF. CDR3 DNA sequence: TGTGCCAGCAGGTTCTCAGGGGAAGAGACCCAGTACTTC.

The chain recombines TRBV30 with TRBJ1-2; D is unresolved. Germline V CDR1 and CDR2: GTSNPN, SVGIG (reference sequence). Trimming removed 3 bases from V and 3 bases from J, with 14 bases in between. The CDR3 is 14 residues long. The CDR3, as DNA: TGTGCCTGGAGCGGACTTATCCCCTACTATGGCTACACCTTC. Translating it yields CAWSGLIPYYGYTF.

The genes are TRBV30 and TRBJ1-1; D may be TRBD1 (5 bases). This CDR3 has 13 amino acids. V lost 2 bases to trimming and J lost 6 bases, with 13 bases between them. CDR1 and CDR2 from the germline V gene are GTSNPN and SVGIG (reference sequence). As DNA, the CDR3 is TGTGCCTGGAGTCCCGGAGTAGGGGCTGAAGCTTTCTTT. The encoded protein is CAWSPGVGAEAFF.

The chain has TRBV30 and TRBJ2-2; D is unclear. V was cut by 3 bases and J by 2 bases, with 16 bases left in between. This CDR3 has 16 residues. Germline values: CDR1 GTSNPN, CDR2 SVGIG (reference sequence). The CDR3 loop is CAWSLGGPTNTGELFF. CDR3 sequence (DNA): TGTGCCTGGAGCCTTGGTGGGCCCACTAACACCGGGGAGCTGTTTTTT. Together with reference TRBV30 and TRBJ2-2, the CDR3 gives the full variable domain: SQTIHQWPATLVQPVGSPLSLECTVEGTSNPNLYWYRQAAGRGLQLLFYSVGIGQISSEVPQNLSASRPQDRQFILSSKKLLLSDSGFYLCAWSLGGPTNTGELFFGEGSRLTVL.

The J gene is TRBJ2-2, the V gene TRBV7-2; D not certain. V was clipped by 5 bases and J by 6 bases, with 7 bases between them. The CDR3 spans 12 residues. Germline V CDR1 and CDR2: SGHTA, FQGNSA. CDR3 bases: TGTGCCAGCAGCCCCCGGTCCGGGGAGCTGTTTTTT. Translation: CASSPRSGELFF.

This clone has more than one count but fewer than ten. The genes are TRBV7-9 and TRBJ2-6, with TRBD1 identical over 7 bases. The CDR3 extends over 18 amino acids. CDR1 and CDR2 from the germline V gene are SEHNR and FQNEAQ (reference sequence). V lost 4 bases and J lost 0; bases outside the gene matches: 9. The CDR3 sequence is CASSSRTGVLSGANVLTF. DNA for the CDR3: TGTGCCAGCAGCTCCCGTACAGGGGTCCTCTCTGGGGCCAACGTCCTGACTTTC.